Below, one T cell receptor (beta chain) is given with its context. Antigen specificity is unknown. The investigators split CD4+ cells into a CD45RA+ naive subset and a CD45RA-negative memory subset. Evenly divided among several immunoSEQ plates was the genomic DNA of each subset. Replicate PCRs run on sorted subsets employed approximately 200 ng DNA, 30,000 to 35,000 T cell genomes. Clones were sequenced by immunoSEQ multiplex PCR, and TCRdb holds only the in-frame ones, with some missing. The sample has approximately 940,000 clones; around 80% are singletons. This sample is part of a study of shared clonotypes between healthy human individuals. Study findings and constraints: Several donors held about 4.6% of naive CD4 clonotypes in common.

This receptor was identified in a man aged 18 to 35 in good health. The source material was memory CD4+ T cells sorted from blood. Regarding subset: CD45RA-negative fraction.

This CDR3 is CASSLGPSQETQYF. For the CDR3, the DNA is TGTGCCAGCAGCTTAGGCCCCAGCCAAGAGACCCAGTACTTC. The gene calls are TRBV11-1 and TRBJ2-5; the D is unclear. Germline V gene sequence: CDR1 SGHAT, CDR2 FQDESV (reference sequence). The CDR3 runs 14 residues. Trimming left V 1 base short and J 1 base short, with 7 bases between.